Described below is a single TCR beta chain sequence and its context. Its antigen is as yet unknown. This record comes from a study of Tregs in tolerant kidney transplant recipients. Germline CDR1 is LGHNA and CDR2 is YSLEER. The CDR3 runs to 14 residues. V shed 1 base and J shed 0 bases, with 7 bases lying between them. The method was immunoSEQ multiplex PCR; TCRdb's version includes in-frame clones alone and lacks a portion of them. The sample shows tens of thousands of clones, 83% of them seen only once. General study results and limits: Expanding Tregs on activated donor B cells appeared to best identify donor-specific TCRbeta clones.

This chain uses TRBV4-3 with TRBJ2-7; the D is unclear. Sample: CD4+ T cells from blood. The TCR was taken from a human donor in good health. CDR3 amino acids: CASSQVVTSYEQYF. CDR3 sequence (DNA): TGCGCCAGCAGCCAAGTCGTCACCTCCTACGAGCAGTACTTC.